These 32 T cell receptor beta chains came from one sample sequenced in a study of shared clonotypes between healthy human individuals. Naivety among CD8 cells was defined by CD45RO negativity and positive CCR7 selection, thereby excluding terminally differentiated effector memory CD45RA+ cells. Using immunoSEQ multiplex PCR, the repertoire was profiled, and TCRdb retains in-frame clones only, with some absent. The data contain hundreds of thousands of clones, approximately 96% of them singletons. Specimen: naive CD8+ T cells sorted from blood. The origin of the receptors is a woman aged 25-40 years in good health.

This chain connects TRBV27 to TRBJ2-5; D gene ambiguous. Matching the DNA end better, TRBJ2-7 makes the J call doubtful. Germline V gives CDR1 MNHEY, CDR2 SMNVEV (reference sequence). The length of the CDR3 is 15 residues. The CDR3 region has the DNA TGTGCCAGCAGATACGCCCCCACTGGAACCTACGAGCAGTACTTC. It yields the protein CASRYAPTGTYEQYF.

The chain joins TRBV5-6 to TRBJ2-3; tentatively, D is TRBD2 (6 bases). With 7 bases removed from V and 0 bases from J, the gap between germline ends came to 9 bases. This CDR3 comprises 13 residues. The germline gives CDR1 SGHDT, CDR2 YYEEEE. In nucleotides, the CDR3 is TGTGCCAGCGGTGCGGGAAGCACAGATACGCAGTATTTT. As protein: CASGAGSTDTQYF.

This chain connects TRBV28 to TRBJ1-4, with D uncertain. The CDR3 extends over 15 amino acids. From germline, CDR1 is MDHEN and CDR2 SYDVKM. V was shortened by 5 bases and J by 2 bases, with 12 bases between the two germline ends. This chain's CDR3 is CASSPVTPTNEKLFF. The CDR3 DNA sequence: TGTGCCAGCAGTCCCGTGACACCCACTAATGAAAAACTGTTTTTT.

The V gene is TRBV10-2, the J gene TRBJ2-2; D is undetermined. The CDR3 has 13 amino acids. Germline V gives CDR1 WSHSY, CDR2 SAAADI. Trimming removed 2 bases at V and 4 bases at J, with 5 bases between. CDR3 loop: CASSEIATGELFF. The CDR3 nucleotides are TGCGCCAGCAGTGAGATAGCCACCGGGGAGCTGTTTTTT.

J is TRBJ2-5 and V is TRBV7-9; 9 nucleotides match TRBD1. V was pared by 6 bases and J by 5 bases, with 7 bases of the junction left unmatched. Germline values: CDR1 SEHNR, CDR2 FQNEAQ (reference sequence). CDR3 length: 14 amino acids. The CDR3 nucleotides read TGTGCCAGCAGACCATGGACAGGGGAGGAGACCCAGTACTTC. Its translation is CASRPWTGEETQYF.

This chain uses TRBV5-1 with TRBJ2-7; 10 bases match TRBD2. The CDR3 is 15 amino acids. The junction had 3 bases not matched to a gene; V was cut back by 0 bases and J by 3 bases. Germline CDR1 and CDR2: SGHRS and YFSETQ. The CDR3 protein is CASSLAPSGSYEQYF. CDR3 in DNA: TGCGCCAGCAGCTTGGCCCCTAGCGGGAGCTACGAGCAGTACTTC. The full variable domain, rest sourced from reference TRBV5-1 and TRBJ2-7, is KAGVTQTPRYLIKTRGQQVTLSCSPISGHRSVSWYQQTPGQGLQFLFEYFSETQRNKGNFPGRFSGRQFSNSRSEMNVSTLELGDSALYLCASSLAPSGSYEQYFGPGTRLTVT.

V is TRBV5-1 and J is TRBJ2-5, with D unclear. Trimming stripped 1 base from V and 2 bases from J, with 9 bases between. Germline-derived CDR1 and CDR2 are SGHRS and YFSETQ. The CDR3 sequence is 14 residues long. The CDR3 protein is CASSLSHNQETQYF. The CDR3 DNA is TGCGCCAGCAGCTTGAGCCACAATCAAGAGACCCAGTACTTC.

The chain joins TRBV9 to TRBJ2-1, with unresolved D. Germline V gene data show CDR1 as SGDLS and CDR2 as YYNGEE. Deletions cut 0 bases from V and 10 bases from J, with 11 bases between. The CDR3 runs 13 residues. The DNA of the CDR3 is TGTGCCAGCAGCGTAGAAGGTTTAGGGGAGCAGTTCTTC. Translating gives CASSVEGLGEQFF.

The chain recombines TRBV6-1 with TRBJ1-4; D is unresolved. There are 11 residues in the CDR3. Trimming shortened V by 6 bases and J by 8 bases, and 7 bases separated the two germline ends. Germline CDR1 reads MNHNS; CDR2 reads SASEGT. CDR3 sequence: CASRLVEKLFF. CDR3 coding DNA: TGTGCCAGCAGGTTGGTCGAAAAACTGTTTTTT.

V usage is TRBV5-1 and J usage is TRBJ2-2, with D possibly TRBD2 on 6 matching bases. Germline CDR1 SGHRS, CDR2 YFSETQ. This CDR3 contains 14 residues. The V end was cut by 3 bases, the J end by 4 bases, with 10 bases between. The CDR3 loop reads CASSSGTSTGELFF. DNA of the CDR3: TGCGCCAGCAGCTCCGGGACTTCCACCGGGGAGCTGTTTTTT.

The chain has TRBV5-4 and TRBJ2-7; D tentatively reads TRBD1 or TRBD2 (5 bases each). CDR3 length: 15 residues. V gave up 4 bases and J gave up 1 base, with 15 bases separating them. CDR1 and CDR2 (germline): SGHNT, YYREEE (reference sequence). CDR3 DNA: TGTGCCAGCAGCCCGGGACCGCAGACTTCCTACGAGCAGTACTTC. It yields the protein CASSPGPQTSYEQYF.

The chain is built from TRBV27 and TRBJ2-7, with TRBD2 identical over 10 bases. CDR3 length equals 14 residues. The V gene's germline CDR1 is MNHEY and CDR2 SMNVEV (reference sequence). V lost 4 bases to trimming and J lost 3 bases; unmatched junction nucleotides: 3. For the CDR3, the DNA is TGTGCCAGCAGTTCGTGGACTAGCGGCTACGAGCAGTACTTC. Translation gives CASSSWTSGYEQYF.

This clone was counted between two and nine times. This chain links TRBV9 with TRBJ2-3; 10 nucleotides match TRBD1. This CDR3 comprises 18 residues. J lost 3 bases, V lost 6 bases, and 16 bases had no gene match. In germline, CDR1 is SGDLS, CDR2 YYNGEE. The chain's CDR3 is CASTPTGGLSGYTDTQYF. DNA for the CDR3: TGTGCCAGCACCCCGACAGGGGGCCTAAGCGGGTATACAGATACGCAGTATTTT.

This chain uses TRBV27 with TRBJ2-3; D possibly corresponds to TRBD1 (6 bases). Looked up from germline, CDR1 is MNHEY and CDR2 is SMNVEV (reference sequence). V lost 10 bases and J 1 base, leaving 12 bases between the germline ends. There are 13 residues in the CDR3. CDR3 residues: CAIRGGGTDTQYF. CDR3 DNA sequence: TGTGCCATCAGGGGTGGTGGCACAGATACGCAGTATTTT.

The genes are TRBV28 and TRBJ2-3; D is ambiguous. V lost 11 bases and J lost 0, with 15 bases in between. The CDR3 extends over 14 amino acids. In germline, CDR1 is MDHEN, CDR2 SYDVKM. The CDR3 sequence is CAGKKTASTDTQYF. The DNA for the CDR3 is TGTGCCGGAAAGAAGACGGCTAGCACAGATACGCAGTATTTT.

CDR3 coding DNA: TGTGCCAGCATGACAGGGGTTCACGAGCAGTACTTC. Translating it yields CASMTGVHEQYF. The chain joins TRBV27 to TRBJ2-7; 8 bases fit TRBD1. The length of the CDR3 is 12 residues. Germline V gene sequence: CDR1 MNHEY, CDR2 SMNVEV (reference sequence). Trimming took 7 bases from V and 5 from J; bases not matched to a gene: 4.

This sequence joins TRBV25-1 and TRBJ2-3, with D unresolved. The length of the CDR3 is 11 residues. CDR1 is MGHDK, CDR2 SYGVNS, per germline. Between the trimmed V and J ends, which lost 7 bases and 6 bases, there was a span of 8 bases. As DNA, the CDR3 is TGTGCCAGCATCCTCGGGGATACGCAGTATTTT. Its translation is CASILGDTQYF.

Here the CDR3 reads CASSLSGRLGPYEQYF. The CDR3 coding sequence is TGTGCCAGCAGTTTATCTGGGCGCCTTGGGCCCTACGAGCAGTACTTC. The gene calls are TRBV27 and TRBJ2-7; D remains unclear. Germline V gives CDR1 MNHEY, CDR2 SMNVEV (reference sequence). The CDR3 extends over 16 amino acids. Trimming pared 0 bases from V and 2 bases from J, leaving 14 bases between.

Written as DNA, the CDR3 is TGTGCCAGTGGACAGGGGGAGGACTATGGCTACACCTTC. It codes for CASGQGEDYGYTF. This chain connects TRBV27 to TRBJ1-2; 10 nucleotides agree with TRBD1. The CDR3 has 13 amino acids. V trimming: 9 bases; J trimming: 3 bases; junction bases outside the gene matches: 4. CDR1 is MNHEY and CDR2 is SMNVEV in the germline V gene (reference sequence).

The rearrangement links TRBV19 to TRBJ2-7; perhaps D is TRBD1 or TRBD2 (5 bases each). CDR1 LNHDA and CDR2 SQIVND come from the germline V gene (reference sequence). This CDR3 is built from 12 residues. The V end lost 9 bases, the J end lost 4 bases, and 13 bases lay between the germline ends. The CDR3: CARTRGVYEQYF. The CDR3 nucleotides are TGTGCCAGGACCAGAGGGGTGTACGAGCAGTACTTC.

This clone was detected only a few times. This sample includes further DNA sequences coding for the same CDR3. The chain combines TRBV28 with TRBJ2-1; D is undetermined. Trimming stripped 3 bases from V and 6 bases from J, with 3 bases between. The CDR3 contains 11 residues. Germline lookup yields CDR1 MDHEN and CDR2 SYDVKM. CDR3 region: CASSLVNEQFF. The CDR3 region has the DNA TGTGCCAGCAGTTTGGTCAATGAGCAGTTCTTC.

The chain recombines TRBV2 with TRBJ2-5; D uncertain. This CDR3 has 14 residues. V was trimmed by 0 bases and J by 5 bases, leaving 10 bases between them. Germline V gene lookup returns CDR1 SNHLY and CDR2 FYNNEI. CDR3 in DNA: TGTGCCAGCAGTGAAGCGCTTCGACCCGAGACCCAGTACTTC. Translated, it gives CASSEALRPETQYF.

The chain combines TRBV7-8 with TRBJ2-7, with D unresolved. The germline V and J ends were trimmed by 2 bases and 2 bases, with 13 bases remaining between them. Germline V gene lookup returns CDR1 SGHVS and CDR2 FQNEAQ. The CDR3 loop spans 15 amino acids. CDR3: CASSLKATQAYEQYF. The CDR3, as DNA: TGTGCCAGCAGCTTAAAAGCGACTCAGGCCTACGAGCAGTACTTC.

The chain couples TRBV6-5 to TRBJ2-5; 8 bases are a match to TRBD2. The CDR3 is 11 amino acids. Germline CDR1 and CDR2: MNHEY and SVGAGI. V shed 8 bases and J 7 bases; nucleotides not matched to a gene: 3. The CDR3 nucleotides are TGTGCCAGCGCCGGGGGGGGGACCCAGTACTTC. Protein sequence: CASAGGGTQYF.

The DNA of the CDR3 is TGTGCCAGCAGCTTAGGGCCTTGGGGTTTGGAGACCCAGTACTTC. This translates into CASSLGPWGLETQYF. This chain links TRBV7-9 with TRBJ2-5; D is unresolved. The CDR3 runs to 15 residues. V lost 1 base and J 5 bases, leaving 14 bases between the germline ends. Germline V gene data show CDR1 as SEHNR and CDR2 as FQNEAQ (reference sequence).

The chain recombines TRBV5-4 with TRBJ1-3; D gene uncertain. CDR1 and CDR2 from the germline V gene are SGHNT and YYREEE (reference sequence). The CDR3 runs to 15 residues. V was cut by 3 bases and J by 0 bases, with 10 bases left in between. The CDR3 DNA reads TGTGCCAGCAGCTCGCCATTACACTCTGGAAACACCATATATTTT. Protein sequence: CASSSPLHSGNTIYF.

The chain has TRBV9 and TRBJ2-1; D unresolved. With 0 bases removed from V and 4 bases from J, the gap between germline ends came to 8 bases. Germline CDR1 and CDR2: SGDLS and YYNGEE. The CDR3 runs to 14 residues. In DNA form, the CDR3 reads TGTGCCAGCAGCGTAGAAGACGGATACAATGAGCAGTTCTTC. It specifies CASSVEDGYNEQFF.

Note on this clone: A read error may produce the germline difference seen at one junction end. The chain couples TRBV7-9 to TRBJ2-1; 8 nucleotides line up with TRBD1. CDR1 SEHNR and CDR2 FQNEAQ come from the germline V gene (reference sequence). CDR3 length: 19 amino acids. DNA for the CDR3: TGTGCCAGCAGTTACCCCTTCGCGACAGGGGATCCCTCCTTCAATGAGCAGTTCTTC. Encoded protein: CASSYPFATGDPSFNEQFF.

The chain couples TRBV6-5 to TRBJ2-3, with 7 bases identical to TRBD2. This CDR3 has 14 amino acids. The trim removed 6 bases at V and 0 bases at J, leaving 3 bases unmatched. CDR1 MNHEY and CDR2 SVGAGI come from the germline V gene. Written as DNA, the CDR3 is TGTGCCAGCAGAAGCGGGGCTAGCACAGATACGCAGTATTTT. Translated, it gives CASRSGASTDTQYF.

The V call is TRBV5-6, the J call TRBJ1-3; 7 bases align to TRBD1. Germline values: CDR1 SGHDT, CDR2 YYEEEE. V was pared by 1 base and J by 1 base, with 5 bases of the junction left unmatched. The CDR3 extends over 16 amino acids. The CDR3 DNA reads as TGTGCCAGCAGCTTGTCGACAGGGTATTCTGGAAACACCATATATTTT. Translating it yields CASSLSTGYSGNTIYF.

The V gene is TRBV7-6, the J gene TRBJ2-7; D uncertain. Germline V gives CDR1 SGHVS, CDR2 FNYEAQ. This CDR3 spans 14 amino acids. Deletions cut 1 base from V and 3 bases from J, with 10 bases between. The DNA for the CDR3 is TGTGCCAGCAGCTTAGGCGGAAGGAGCTACGAGCAGTACTTC. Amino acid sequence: CASSLGGRSYEQYF.

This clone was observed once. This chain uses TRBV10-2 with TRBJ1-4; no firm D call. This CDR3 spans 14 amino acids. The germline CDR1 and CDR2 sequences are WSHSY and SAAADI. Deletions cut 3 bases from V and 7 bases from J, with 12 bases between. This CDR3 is CASSDGYFVEKLFF. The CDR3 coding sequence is TGCGCCAGCAGTGATGGGTATTTTGTTGAAAAACTGTTTTTT.